The 5 T cell receptor beta chains reported below all come from one sample, sequenced in a study of metastatic and nonmetastatic thyroid tumors. Thyroid surgery had not been preceded by any treatment in any patient. TCRdb reanalyzed the PCR reads with MiXCR. The sample gives 25,000 to 35,000 clones, 25% to 35% of which show up once; over 25% is in the top ten. Sequenced material: blood. These receptors originate from a female donor with papillary thyroid cancer or a benign thyroid nodule (not recorded which). Some clones in this sample may be carry-over from other donors' samples.

This clone was picked up many times. The chain is built from TRBV2 and TRBJ1-4; 10 nucleotides line up with TRBD1. With 7 bases clipped from V and 7 bases from J, the junction kept 6 bases outside the gene matches. CDR3 length: 14 amino acids. In germline, CDR1 is SNHLY, CDR2 FYNNEI. This chain's CDR3 is CASTTTGGFEKLFF. The CDR3 DNA reads TGTGCCAGCACCACGACAGGGGGCTTTGAAAAACTGTTTTTT. The whole variable domain, remainder taken from reference TRBV2 and TRBJ1-4, is EPEVTQTPSHQVTQMGQEVILRCVPISNHLYFYWYRQILGQKVEFLVSFYNNEISEKSEIFDDQFSVERPDGSNFTLKIRSTKLEDSAMYFCASTTTGGFEKLFFGSGTQLSVL.

Remarks on this clone: A read error may account for a junction end that differs from germline. The V and J genes are TRBV28 and TRBJ1-4; D gene ambiguous. The germline CDR1 and CDR2 sequences are MDHEN and SYDVKM. The length of the CDR3 is 14 residues. CDR3 coding DNA: TGTGACAGCAGCTTCACACGTGTCGATGAAAAACTGATTTTT. It yields the protein CDSSFTRVDEKLIF.

Many counts were recorded for this clone. V gene TRBV19 combines with J gene TRBJ1-5, with D possibly being TRBD1 (6 bases). Trimming left V 6 bases short and J 3 bases short, with 12 bases between. CDR3 size: 14 residues. CDR1 LNHDA and CDR2 SQIVND come from the germline V gene (reference sequence). The CDR3 coding sequence is TGTGCCAGTAGGGGGGGGCAAGACAATCAGCCCCAGCATTTT. Translation gives CASRGGQDNQPQHF.

J is TRBJ2-3 and V is TRBV9; TRBD2 agrees at 7 bases. The ends lost 5 bases at V and 1 base at J; junction bases unmatched: 10. Germline V lookup: CDR1 SGDLS, CDR2 YYNGEE. The CDR3 has 16 residues. CDR3 DNA: TGTGCCAGCAGTCCTATACTAGCGACGGGCACAGATACGCAGTATTTT. Translated, it gives CASSPILATGTDTQYF.

This clone was counted at least ten times. The chain employs TRBV6-1 and TRBJ2-7, with no clear D. V lost 0 bases, J lost 4 bases, and 10 bases lay in between. The germline gives CDR1 MNHNS, CDR2 SASEGT. The CDR3 length is 14 residues. The CDR3, as DNA: TGTGCCAGCAGTGAAGCGTGGCAGCCTTACGAGCAGTACTTC. This encodes CASSEAWQPYEQYF.